Listed below are T cell receptor beta chains from one sample, sequenced in a study of read filtering for tumor transcriptome and immune sequencing. TCRdb recomputed calls from the reads with MiXCR, one row per CDR3 protein. The sample lists about 58,000 distinct CDR3 sequences; around 12% were seen once. The sequenced sample was a population of CD138-negative cells sorted from bone marrow. The receptors come from a donor aged 40 or older with multiple myeloma. The CDR3 runs from the conserved cysteine through the conserved F or W. D genes are given only for firm matches. Expanded clones get a size class; other rows say once, few or many, or leave the size out.

v_call	d_call	j_call	clone_size	cdr3_aa	cdr3_nt
TRBV11-2	NA	TRBJ2-2	many	CASSPRDFYSSEGEELFF	TGTGCCAGCAGCCCGCGGGACTTCTACTCCAGCGAGGGCGAGGAGCTGTTTTTT
TRBV4-2	TRBD1	TRBJ1-2	NA	CASSQEDSGQGINGYTF	TGTGCCAGCAGCCAGGAGGACTCGGGACAGGGCATAAATGGCTACACCTTC
TRBV18	NA	TRBJ2-1	NA	CASSRREAGPYNEQFF	TGTGCCAGCTCCCGGAGGGAGGCGGGTCCCTACAATGAGCAGTTCTTC
TRBV5-5	NA	TRBJ2-7	many	CASRRQRSYEQYF	TGTGCCAGCAGAAGACAAAGGTCCTACGAGCAGTACTTC
TRBV7-9	NA	TRBJ1-3	few	CASSLLRGERTIYF	TGTGCCAGCAGCTTGCTGCGCGGCGAACGGACCATATATTTT
TRBV7-8	TRBD1	TRBJ2-1	many	CASRVRGLGGEQFF	TGTGCCAGCAGGGTCAGGGGGCTTGGTGGTGAGCAGTTCTTC
TRBV5-1	NA	TRBJ2-5	many	CASSRTTAEETQYF	TGCGCCAGCAGCAGGACAACTGCGGAGGAGACCCAGTACTTC
TRBV2	TRBD2	TRBJ2-2	many	CAPRGDLAGDFHTGELFF	TGTGCCCCCAGGGGGGATCTAGCGGGGGATTTTCACACCGGGGAGCTGTTTTTT
TRBV29-1	TRBD1	TRBJ2-3	once	CSVEPGQGTDTLYF	TGCAGCGTGGAACCGGGACAGGGAACAGATACGCTGTATTTT
TRBV6-1	NA	TRBJ1-5	NA	CASRFMGNQPQHF	TGTGCCAGCAGGTTTATGGGCAATCAGCCCCAGCATTTT
TRBV4-1	NA	TRBJ2-7	NA	CASSVRDGPYEQYF	TGCGCCAGCAGCGTCCGAGACGGCCCCTACGAGCAGTACTTC